The 24 T cell receptor beta chains in this list originate from one sample, sequenced in a study of T cell repertoires in cytomegalovirus infection. Their recognized antigens are unknown. TCRdb itself ran the reads through MiXCR, one entry per CDR3 protein. The table lists around 47,000 distinct CDR3 sequences, roughly 21% of them singletons. Here the sequenced sample was CD8+ T cells from cultured PBMCs, taken from culture after CMV antigen stimulation. The receptors originated from a human donor in good health (CMV status not recorded). Some clones in this sample may be carry-over from other donors' samples.

Here the CDR3 DNA reads TGTGCCAGCAGCTCCCGGGACAGGGAAAGAGGAACGCAGTATTTT. Translated: CASSSRDRERGTQYF. V is TRBV7-6 and J is TRBJ2-3, with TRBD1 identical over 9 bases. The CDR3 totals 15 residues. CDR1 is SGHVS, CDR2 FNYEAQ, per germline. After removal of 4 bases from V and 9 bases from J, the junction contained 11 bases not matched to a gene.

The table lists this clonotype with a few counts. This sequence joins TRBV7-9 and TRBJ2-6; 8 bases fit TRBD2. Per the germline V gene, CDR1 is SEHNR and CDR2 is FQNEAQ (reference sequence). J was trimmed by 2 bases and V by 4 bases; bases with no gene match: 10. The CDR3 consists of 18 residues. In nucleotides, the CDR3 is TGTGCCAGCAGCTCGGGGGGGGGATCGAGCCCTGGGGCCAACGTCCTGACTTTC. This encodes CASSSGGGSSPGANVLTF.

This sequence joins TRBV11-2 and TRBJ2-5; 7 bases agree with TRBD2. CDR3 length: 14 residues. Unmatched junction bases numbered 5, after V lost 5 bases and J lost 2 bases. Germline V gene sequence: CDR1 SGHAT, CDR2 FQNNGV. The CDR3 reads CASSTSGEQETQYF. The CDR3 DNA follows: TGTGCCAGCAGCACCAGCGGGGAGCAAGAGACCCAGTACTTC.

This clonotype was recorded a few times. CDR3: CATSRDSTANYEQYF. CDR3 bases: TGTGCCACCAGCAGAGATTCGACAGCGAACTACGAGCAGTACTTC. The chain uses TRBV15 and TRBJ2-7; D perhaps matches TRBD1 (5 bases). Per germline, CDR1 LNHNV and CDR2 YYDKDF (reference sequence). V dropped 0 bases and J dropped 3 bases, with 12 bases sitting between them. The length of the CDR3 is 15 residues.

This clonotype was detected only a few times. This chain uses TRBV6-4 with TRBJ2-3, with a tentative D call TRBD1 (6 bases). Trimming took 8 bases from V and 2 from J, leaving 17 bases between them. CDR1 is MRHNA, CDR2 SNTAGT, per germline. This CDR3 is 15 amino acids long. The CDR3, as DNA: TGTGCCAGCGCCTCCGGGACACGAGACACAGATACGCAGTATTTT. This encodes CASASGTRDTDTQYF.

This clonotype appeared a few times. V and J are TRBV5-6 and TRBJ2-7; D may be TRBD2 (6 bases). The V end was cut by 0 bases, the J end by 2 bases, with 9 bases between. CDR3 length: 14 amino acids. Germline CDR1 and CDR2: SGHDT and YYEEEE. CDR3 loop: CASSLAASAYEQYF. In DNA form, the CDR3 reads TGTGCCAGCAGCTTGGCCGCTAGCGCCTACGAGCAGTACTTC.

The chain carries TRBV6-1 and TRBJ1-1; D might be TRBD1 (6 bases). The CDR3 is 14 residues long. V was shortened by 6 bases and J by 0 bases, with 11 bases between the two germline ends. Germline-derived CDR1 and CDR2 are MNHNS and SASEGT. The CDR3 coding sequence is TGTGCCAGCAGCCCGGACAGAGTGAACACTGAAGCTTTCTTT. This codes for CASSPDRVNTEAFF.

This chain links TRBV7-2 with TRBJ2-7; D unresolved. Germline CDR1 is SGHTA and CDR2 is FQGNSA. The CDR3 has 14 residues. With 5 bases removed from V and 5 bases from J, the gap between germline ends came to 16 bases. The DNA of the CDR3 is TGTGCCAGCAGCATAACCCCTTTTTTGGACGAGCAGTACTTC. Protein sequence: CASSITPFLDEQYF.

This clonotype was seen repeatedly, ten times or more. The chain carries TRBV7-2 and TRBJ2-1; 11 nucleotides agree with TRBD2. V lost 2 bases, J lost 6 bases, and 15 bases stayed unmatched. CDR1 and CDR2 from the germline V gene are SGHTA and FQGNSA. This CDR3 is 19 amino acids long. DNA of the CDR3: TGTGCCAGCAGCTTAATCTTGGGACTAGCGGCCGAGGTGGGCAATGAGCAGTTCTTC. The encoded protein is CASSLILGLAAEVGNEQFF.

Here the CDR3 DNA reads TGTGCCAGCAGCCCCGCAGGGTTACTCGGTGAGGAACTGTTTTTT. Its protein is CASSPAGLLGEELFF. The chain uses TRBV27 and TRBJ1-4, with a possible D match to TRBD1 (5 bases). The CDR3 has 15 amino acids. The germline gives CDR1 MNHEY, CDR2 SMNVEV (reference sequence). V lost 6 bases and J lost 12, with 23 bases in between.

A few counts support this clonotype. The V and J genes are TRBV5-1 and TRBJ1-1, with TRBD1 matching over 9 bases. The length of the CDR3 is 15 residues. Germline assignment: CDR1 SGHRS and CDR2 YFSETQ. Losses at the gene ends were 4 bases for V and 7 bases for J; bases not matched to a gene: 11. As DNA, the CDR3 is TGCGCCAGCAGCCGGGGACAGGGCAAGGTAATTGAAGCTTTCTTT. This codes for CASSRGQGKVIEAFF.

The rearrangement links TRBV7-9 to TRBJ2-2; D is unclear. The CDR3 is 11 amino acids. Trimming took off 7 bases at V and 7 bases at J, with 7 bases between the two ends. Germline V gives CDR1 SEHNR, CDR2 FQNEAQ (reference sequence). The CDR3 loop is CASKEIGELFF. CDR3 coding DNA: TGTGCCAGCAAGGAAATCGGGGAGCTGTTTTTT.

V usage is TRBV6-2 or TRBV6-3 and J usage is TRBJ1-5, with 7 bases lining up with TRBD1. CDR3 size: 16 residues. The germline gives CDR1 MNHEY, CDR2 SVGEGT. V shed 1 base, J shed 3 bases, and the junction held 6 bases outside the gene matches. The CDR3 DNA is TGTGCCAGCAGTTACTGGCAGGGGGGTAACAATCAGCCCCAGCATTTT. This translates into CASSYWQGGNNQPQHF.

This clonotype came up a few times. This sequence joins TRBV27 and TRBJ2-5; unclear D gene. Germline V lookup: CDR1 MNHEY, CDR2 SMNVEV (reference sequence). The V end lost 2 bases, the J end lost 2 bases, and 9 bases lay between the germline ends. The CDR3 runs to 14 residues. CDR3 region: CASSLTILQETQYF. The CDR3 DNA is TGTGCCAGCAGTTTAACGATTCTACAAGAGACCCAGTACTTC.

In this sample, this clonotype turned up a few times. The chain recombines TRBV4-2 with TRBJ2-1; 9 bases match TRBD2. In germline, CDR1 is LGHNA, CDR2 YNFKEQ. The CDR3 length is 18 residues. J lost 1 base, V lost 0 bases, and 7 bases had no gene match. The CDR3 protein is CASSQESPSGASYNEQFF. The CDR3 DNA reads TGTGCCAGCAGCCAAGAAAGCCCTAGCGGGGCTTCCTACAATGAGCAGTTCTTC.

The rearrangement links TRBV12-3 or TRBV12-4 to TRBJ2-1; TRBD2 agrees at 7 bases. The ends lost 6 bases at V and 0 bases at J; junction bases unmatched: 14. The CDR3 runs 18 residues. The CDR3 reads CASRPGGAGQSSYNEQFF. CDR3 in DNA: TGTGCCAGCAGGCCCGGGGGAGCGGGGCAGAGCTCCTACAATGAGCAGTTCTTC.

This clonotype was seen more than once but under ten times. Written as DNA, the CDR3 is TGTGCCAGCAGTTACTCGGGGGGTCCCACTGAAGCTTTCTTT. It encodes CASSYSGGPTEAFF. The gene calls are TRBV6-5 and TRBJ1-1; tentative D call: TRBD1 (5 bases). V lost 0 bases and J lost 4, with 9 bases in between. From germline, CDR1 is MNHEY and CDR2 SVGAGI. The CDR3 runs 14 residues.

This chain connects TRBV7-6 to TRBJ2-7; 9 positions agree with TRBD1. After removal of 2 bases from V and 3 bases from J, the junction contained 8 bases not matched to a gene. CDR1 SGHVS and CDR2 FNYEAQ come from the germline V gene. The CDR3 consists of 16 residues. The DNA of the CDR3 is TGTGCCAGCAGCTTACGGATTCGGGACAGGGACTACGAGCAGTACTTC. It encodes CASSLRIRDRDYEQYF.

This chain connects TRBV12-3 or TRBV12-4 to TRBJ1-2; 7 positions match TRBD1. The ends lost 1 base at V and 7 bases at J; junction bases unmatched: 9. The CDR3 extends over 15 amino acids. This CDR3 is CASSLEWAGGFGYTF. DNA for the CDR3: TGTGCCAGCAGTTTAGAATGGGCAGGGGGTTTTGGCTACACCTTC.

The sample holds one count of this clonotype. The rearrangement joins TRBV27 to TRBJ2-5; the D is unclear. The CDR3 runs to 12 residues. The V gene's germline CDR1 is MNHEY and CDR2 SMNVEV (reference sequence). Deletions cut 5 bases from V and 9 bases from J, with 13 bases between. The CDR3 here is CASSPSPPSQYF. DNA of the CDR3: TGTGCCAGCAGTCCCTCCCCCCCGTCCCAGTACTTC.

This clonotype was counted a few times. The chain couples TRBV4-2 to TRBJ2-7; TRBD2 aligns across 7 bases. The germline CDR1 and CDR2 sequences are LGHNA and YNFKEQ. The ends lost 0 bases at V and 7 bases at J; junction bases unmatched: 12. The CDR3 consists of 16 residues. CDR3 loop: CASSQDVGGGPPEQYF. The CDR3, as DNA: TGTGCCAGCAGCCAAGATGTGGGGGGGGGACCGCCTGAGCAGTACTTC.

This clonotype has more than one count but fewer than ten. This chain connects TRBV2 to TRBJ1-1, with D uncertain. The CDR3 runs to 15 residues. The ends were cut back, 2 bases at V and 1 base at J, with 11 bases in the middle. Germline values: CDR1 SNHLY, CDR2 FYNNEI. The CDR3, as DNA: TGTGCCAGCAGTGAAAGCTTAGACGCGAACACTGAAGCTTTCTTT. Translating it yields CASSESLDANTEAFF.

This clonotype came up a few times. Sequence at one end of the junction differs from germline and may be a read error. This chain joins TRBV20-1 and TRBJ2-7; 9 nucleotides align to TRBD1. The CDR3 has 12 amino acids. Germline V lookup: CDR1 DFQATT, CDR2 SNEGSKA (reference sequence). The CDR3 DNA is TGCAGTGCTCGAGACAGGGGGTACGAGCAGTACTTC. Protein: CSARDRGYEQYF.

The chain's CDR3 is CASSLPTHEQFF. The CDR3 nucleotides are TGTGCCAGCAGCTTGCCGACCCATGAGCAGTTCTTC. The V gene is TRBV5-5, the J gene TRBJ2-1; D remains unclear. Germline CDR1 is SGHKS and CDR2 is YYEKEE (reference sequence). V was trimmed by 1 base and J by 8 bases, leaving 7 bases between them. The CDR3 loop spans 12 amino acids.